What follows is one T cell receptor beta chain and its context. The sample is drawn from a study of blood T cell repertoires in COVID-19. Study context: Sites in the United States, Italy and Spain provided acute and convalescent COVID-19 samples.

Individuals aged roughly 18 to 100 years were recruited from roughly 22 US areas. Cohorts were based on clinical histories the participants reported. Original methodology: Quantification of nucleated cells was approximated via reference gene primer amplification. Profiling relied on immunoSEQ multiplex PCR, and the TCRdb table lists in-frame clones only, not all of them. V, J and clone size were drawn from that table, and D and trimming were deduced from the DNA. The sample contains some 400,000 clones, just over 90% of which appear only once. In germline, CDR1 is SNHLY, CDR2 FYNNEI. Trimming stripped 4 bases from V and 7 bases from J, with 5 bases between. The CDR3 runs 12 residues.

The clonotype comes from a woman between 40 and 55 years old who had been exposed to COVID-19. Sequences were obtained from PBMCs or T cells enriched from blood (not recorded which). The V gene is TRBV2, the J gene TRBJ1-6; D uncertain. CDR3 sequence: CASSALNSPLHF. CDR3 sequence (DNA): TGTGCCAGCAGTGCTCTAAATTCACCCCTCCACTTT.